The present T cell receptor beta chain was sequenced within a study of human T cells and chemical hapten exposure. Across the study: During the roughly 24-week study period, patients had diphenylcyclopropenone applied to the scalp every week.

At least ten counts were recorded for this clonotype. The time point was: patch test 1, 2 weeks after DPC sensitization. Treatment noted: therapeutic diphenylcyclopropenone sensitization with weekly scalp DPC. How the authors handled the data: Samples held a median of approximately 94,000 TCRs, range about 23,224–690,600. TCRdb re-called the RACE reads through MiXCR, storing one row per CDR3 protein. The V and J calls shown here were made by TCRdb, not taken from the authors' results. The table shows 370,000 or so distinct CDR3 sequences, with approximately 4.4% occurring only once. Sequences were derived from whole blood, sampled in connection with sensitization to the hapten diphenylcyclopropenone (DPC). This sequence was found in a woman between 45 and 65 years old with alopecia areata. Some clones in this sample may be carry-over from other donors' samples.

The CDR3 DNA follows: TGTGCCAGCAGCCAAGAGAGGGTAGGGACGGCGGGCACTGAAGCTTTCTTT. It specifies CASSQERVGTAGTEAFF. The chain combines TRBV14 with TRBJ1-1, with D perhaps matching TRBD1 (5 bases). CDR3 length equals 17 residues. Germline V CDR1 and CDR2: SGHDN, FVKESK. V lost 0 bases and J lost 4, with 18 bases in between.